This T cell receptor (beta chain) was observed in a study of T cell responses to AZD1222 COVID-19 vaccine (dated by TCRdb to the early 2020s). Regarding the complete study: AZD1222 recipients whose second dose came at about 4 weeks and those whose second dose came at about 12 weeks were combined into one group, since spike-specific TCR depth and breadth did not differ between the two schedules. TCR sequencing covered roughly 230 trial participants: approximately 200 given two doses of AZD1222 and about 26 given two doses of MenACWY control vaccine. Trial participants were enrolled into age subgroups of 18-55, 56-69 and 70-plus years, which contained around 150, 29 and 61 TCR-sequenced participants, respectively.

Comment on this clone: Its antigen specificity is not known. Base-call qualities are not available, and no considerably larger clone is one nucleotide away. This CDR3 is also generated by other DNA sequences in the sample.

The paper as a whole reports these results and caveats: Reportedly, almost half of the unique spike-specific TCRs recognized epitopes lying outside the regions that are mutated in the B.1.351 and B.1.1.7 variants. After two AZD1222 doses, both the breadth and the depth of spike-specific TCRs were significantly higher than at day 0 and than in MenACWY recipients. The 56-69-year group was small, and its depth increase did not reach significance, likely because of low power. Conclusions about previously exposed vaccinees are limited, since just five or six AZD1222 recipients were seropositive for SARS-CoV-2 at baseline. Because no day 14 peak-response samples were available, the repertoires could be characterized only after the peak T cell response. Participants were mostly white British, with more females than males. The authors suggested clonal diversity may have been underestimated. The vaccine-associated CD4 TCRs covered the entire spike protein, and the dominant responses fell in regions 160-218 and 743-854.

For this chain, trimming is 6 bases at the V end and 1 base at the J end, and the number of junction bases without a gene match is 2. Measured from the cysteine to the phenylalanine, the CDR3 is 13 residues long. This entry keeps only the CDR3 DNA: 39 bases, framed from base 1. Taken from the germline V gene, the CDR1 and CDR2 loops are ENHRY and SYGVKD. The sample's time point label, in plain terms: baseline before first vaccination. The vaccinee samples were drawn from two UK trials, COV001 and COV002, one of which was a single-blind randomized controlled phase 2/3 trial testing AZD1222 (ChAdOx1 nCoV-19) in healthy adults. For TCRbeta chain sequencing, PBMC samples from trial participants were taken at day 0 and at day 28 after the second dose. The CDR3 regions of human TCRbeta chains were analyzed by immunosequencing. The authors processed their data as follows. TCRs in the repertoires were matched against a reference library of SARS-CoV-2-specific TCRs that had been generated with the MIRA antigen-specificity platform. Breadth was defined as the fraction of unique TCRs that were SARS-CoV-2-associated, and depth was defined as the fraction of total T cells that were SARS-CoV-2-associated. Using the MIRA data, each spike-specific TCR was assigned both to the spike region to which the TCR was reactive and to a CD4 or CD8 class. Log10-transformed breadth and depth values were compared by one-way ANOVA with Sidak's multiple comparisons tests. Not all clones reach the TCRdb copy of this immuneACCESS table, which keeps in-frame sequences only. Checked studies attribute under half of the gap to unresolved V genes and leave the rest unexplained. Clone size and the V and J calls come from that table; the DNA yielded D and trimming. Present in this sample are 84,000 or so clones, about 88% of which were seen just once. In total, the top ten clones hold around 3% of the sample.

This clonotype originated in an adult in good health. Sequenced material: peripheral blood, taken on day 0 of AZD1222 vaccination. The chain is made from TRBV10-3 and TRBJ1-1, with 7 junctional bases fitting TRBD1. The DNA sequence reads TGTGCCATCAGCGGGACAGCGAACACTGAAGCTTTCTTT. The encoded protein is CAISGTANTEAFF.